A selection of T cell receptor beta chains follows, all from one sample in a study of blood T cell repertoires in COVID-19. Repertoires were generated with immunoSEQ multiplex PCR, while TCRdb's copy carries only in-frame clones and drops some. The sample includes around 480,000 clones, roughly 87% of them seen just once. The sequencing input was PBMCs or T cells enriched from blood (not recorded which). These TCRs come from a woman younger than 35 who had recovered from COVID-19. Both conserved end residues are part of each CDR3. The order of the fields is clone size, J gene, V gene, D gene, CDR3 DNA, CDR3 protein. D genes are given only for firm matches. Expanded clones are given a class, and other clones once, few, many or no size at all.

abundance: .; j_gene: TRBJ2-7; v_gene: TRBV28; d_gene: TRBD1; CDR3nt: TGTGCCAGCAGTTTGCCCAACAGGGGGTCCTACGAGCAGTACTTC; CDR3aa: CASSLPNRGSYEQYF
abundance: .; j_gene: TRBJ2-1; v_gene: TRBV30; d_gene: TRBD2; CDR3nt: TGTGCCTGGGCTAGCGGGGGGGACAATGAGCAGTTCTTC; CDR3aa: CAWASGGDNEQFF
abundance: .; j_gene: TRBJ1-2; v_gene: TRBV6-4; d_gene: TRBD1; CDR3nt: TGTGCCAGCAGTGACGGAGGGACAGGCGGTAACTATGGCTACACCTTC; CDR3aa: CASSDGGTGGNYGYTF
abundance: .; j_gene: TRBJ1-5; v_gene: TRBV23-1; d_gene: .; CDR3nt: TGCGCCAGCAGTCAATCACAGAGCAATCAGCCCCAGCATTTT; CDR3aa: CASSQSQSNQPQHF
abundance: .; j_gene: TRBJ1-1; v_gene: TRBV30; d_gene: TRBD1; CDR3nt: TGTGCCTGGAGTATGCTGAGAGGGGGCCGAATGAACACTGAAGCTTTCTTT; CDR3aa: CAWSMLRGGRMNTEAFF
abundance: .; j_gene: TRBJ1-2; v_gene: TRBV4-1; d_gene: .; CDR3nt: TGCGCCAGCAGCCAATCCGAAGGTGAGGGATACAATGGCTACACCTTC; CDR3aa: CASSQSEGEGYNGYTF
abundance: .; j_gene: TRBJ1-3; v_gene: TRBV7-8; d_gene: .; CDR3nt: TGTGCCAGCAGCACTAGTCATGAAAACACCATATATTTT; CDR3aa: CASSTSHENTIYF
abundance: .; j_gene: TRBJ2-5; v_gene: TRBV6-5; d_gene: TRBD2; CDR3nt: TGTGCCAGCGGAAAGATAGCGGGGGGGCAGGAGACCCAGTACTTC; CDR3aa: CASGKIAGGQETQYF
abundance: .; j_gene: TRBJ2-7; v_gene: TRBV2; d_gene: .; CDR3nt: TGTGCCAGCAGTGAGCGCGTAATGAGCAACGAGCAGTACTTC; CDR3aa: CASSERVMSNEQYF
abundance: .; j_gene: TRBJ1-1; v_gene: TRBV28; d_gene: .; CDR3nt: TGTGCCAGCAGTTTCGGGGTAAGGGAGAGAACTTTCTTT; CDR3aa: CASSFGVRERTFF
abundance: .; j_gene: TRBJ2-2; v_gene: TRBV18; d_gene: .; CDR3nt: TGTGCCAGCTCACCACCCGGCGGGGAGCTGTTTTTT; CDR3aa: CASSPPGGELFF
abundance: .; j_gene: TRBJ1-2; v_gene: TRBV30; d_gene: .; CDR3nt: TGTGCCTGGAGTGTACAACAGGGAGCGGGATATGGCTACACCTTC; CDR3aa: CAWSVQQGAGYGYTF
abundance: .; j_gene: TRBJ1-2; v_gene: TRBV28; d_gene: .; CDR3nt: TGTGCCAGCAGTTTCGGTACTAACTATGGCTACACCTTC; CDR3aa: CASSFGTNYGYTF
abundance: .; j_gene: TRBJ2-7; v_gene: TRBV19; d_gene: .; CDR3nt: TGTGCCAGTAGTACGGGACTTCCCTACGAGCAGTACTTC; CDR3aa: CASSTGLPYEQYF
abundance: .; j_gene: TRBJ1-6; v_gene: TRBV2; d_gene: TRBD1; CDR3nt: TGTGCCAGCGGCCGGGACAGCTCCTATAATTCACCCCTCCACTTT; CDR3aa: CASGRDSSYNSPLHF
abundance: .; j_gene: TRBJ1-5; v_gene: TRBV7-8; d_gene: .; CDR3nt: TGTGCCAGCAGCTTAAGCGGCAGTGATCAGCCCCAGCATTTT; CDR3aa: CASSLSGSDQPQHF
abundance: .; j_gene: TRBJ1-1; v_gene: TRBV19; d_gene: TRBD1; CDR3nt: TGTGCCAGTAGTCTTATAGACAGGGGATCTTTCTTT; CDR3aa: CASSLIDRGSFF
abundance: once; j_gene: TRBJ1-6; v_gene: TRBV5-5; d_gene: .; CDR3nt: TGTGCCAGCACCCAGGAGGCGATAATAAGTTTTTATAATTCACCCCTCCACTTT; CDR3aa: CASTQEAIISFYNSPLHF
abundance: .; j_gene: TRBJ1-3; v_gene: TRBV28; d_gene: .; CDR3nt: TGTGCCAGCAGTTTGGACACGAGCTCTGGAAACACCATATATTTT; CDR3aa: CASSLDTSSGNTIYF
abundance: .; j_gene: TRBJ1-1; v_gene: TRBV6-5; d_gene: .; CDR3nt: TGTGCCAGCACCCCGCGGGGGGCCTGGAACACTGAAGCTTTCTTT; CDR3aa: CASTPRGAWNTEAFF
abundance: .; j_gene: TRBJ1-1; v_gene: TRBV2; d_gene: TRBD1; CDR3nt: TGTGCCAGCAGTATCGGGACAGGGGGCGCGGGGACTGAAGCTTTCTTT; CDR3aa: CASSIGTGGAGTEAFF
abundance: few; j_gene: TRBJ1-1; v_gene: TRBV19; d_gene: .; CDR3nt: TGTGCCAGTAGTATAGGGGCAGAGAGGAACACTGAAGCTTTCTTT; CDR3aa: CASSIGAERNTEAFF
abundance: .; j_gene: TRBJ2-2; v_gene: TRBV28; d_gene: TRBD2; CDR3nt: TGTGCCAGCACCTACGGAGGGACTACGAACACCGGGGAGCTGTTTTTT; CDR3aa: CASTYGGTTNTGELFF
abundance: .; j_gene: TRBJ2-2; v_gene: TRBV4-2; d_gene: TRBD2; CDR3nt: TGTGCCAGCAGCCAAGAGAAGCGGGGGGGAGGCACCGGGGAGCTGTTTTTT; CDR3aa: CASSQEKRGGGTGELFF
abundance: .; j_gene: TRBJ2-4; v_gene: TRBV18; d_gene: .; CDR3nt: TGTGCCAGCTCACCTTCGGGCAGGGAAAGCGAAAACATTCAGTACTTC; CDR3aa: CASSPSGRESENIQYF
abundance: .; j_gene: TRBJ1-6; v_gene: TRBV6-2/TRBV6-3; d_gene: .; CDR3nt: TGTGCCAGCAGTTACTCGAGCAGGTATTCACCCCTCCACTTT; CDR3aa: CASSYSSRYSPLHF
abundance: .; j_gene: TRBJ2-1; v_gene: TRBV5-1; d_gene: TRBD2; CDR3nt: TGCGCCAGCCGACGCACTCGATTCGGGGGGTACAATGAGCAGTTCTTC; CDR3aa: CASRRTRFGGYNEQFF
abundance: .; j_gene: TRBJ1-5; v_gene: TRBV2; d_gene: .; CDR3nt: TGTGCCAGCAGTGAGGGTGGGGGGACCCAGCATTTT; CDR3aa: CASSEGGGTQHF
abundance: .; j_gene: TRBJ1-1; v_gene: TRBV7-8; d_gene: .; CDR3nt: TGTGCCAGCAGCCTCCAACTAGGCGGGGCCCTCAGAGCTTTCTTT; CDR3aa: CASSLQLGGALRAFF